The rows below give T cell receptor beta chains drawn from one sample of a study of beta chain features in type 1 diabetes. Repertoires were generated with immunoSEQ multiplex PCR, while TCRdb's copy carries only in-frame clones and drops some. The table lists around 250,000 clones, about 23% of them singletons. The sequenced sample was naive CD4+ T cells from blood. The receptors originated from a woman in her thirties with type 1 diabetes. CDR3s include the opening cysteine and the closing phenylalanine or tryptophan. D genes are given only for firm matches. For some rows the clone size is stated as once, few or many, or as a class when expanded; others skip it.

D gene,J gene,V gene,clone size,CDR3 protein,CDR3 DNA
.,TRBJ2-7,TRBV29-1,.,CSVEAGGLYEQYF,TGCAGCGTTGAGGCAGGGGGACTCTACGAGCAGTACTTC
TRBD2,TRBJ2-3,TRBV29-1,.,CSVGAGGADTQYF,TGCAGCGTTGGAGCGGGAGGGGCAGATACGCAGTATTTT
TRBD1,TRBJ1-2,TRBV29-1,few,CSVEARDSNYGYTF,TGCAGCGTTGAAGCCCGGGACAGTAACTATGGCTACACCTTC
.,TRBJ2-1,TRBV27,.,CASSLRPSLSSYNEQFF,TGTGCCAGCAGTTTAAGGCCTAGCCTTAGCTCCTACAATGAGCAGTTCTTC
TRBD2,TRBJ2-5,TRBV11-2,.,CASSLGASGRAETQYF,TGTGCCAGCAGCTTAGGGGCTAGCGGGAGGGCAGAGACCCAGTACTTC
.,TRBJ2-7,TRBV30,few,CAGGTAYEQYF,TGTGCCGGAGGGACAGCCTACGAGCAGTACTTC
TRBD1,TRBJ2-3,TRBV6-5,.,CARSRGPVKADTQYF,TGTGCCAGATCCAGGGGGCCTGTAAAGGCAGATACGCAGTATTTT
.,TRBJ1-2,TRBV29-1,.,CSVEEAYTF,TGCAGCGTTGAAGAGGCCTACACCTTC
.,TRBJ2-2,TRBV7-9,few,CASSLLPPTPGLYTGELFF,TGTGCCAGCAGCTTATTACCACCGACTCCGGGACTTTACACCGGGGAGCTGTTTTTT
.,TRBJ2-7,TRBV9,.,CASSVGSQSYEQYF,TGTGCCAGCAGCGTAGGTTCACAGTCCTACGAGCAGTACTTC
.,TRBJ2-1,TRBV29-1,.,CSVTPAGNRLFF,TGCAGCGTTACTCCCGCAGGGAATAGGCTGTTCTTC
.,TRBJ1-5,TRBV28,.,CASSRSGYSNQPQHF,TGTGCCAGCAGTCGATCAGGGTATAGCAATCAGCCCCAGCATTTT
.,TRBJ1-1,TRBV28,few,CASYTVYSEAFF,TGTGCCAGCTATACGGTTTATTCTGAAGCTTTCTTT
.,TRBJ2-2,TRBV4-1,few,CASSQEVVVAGELFF,TGCGCCAGCAGCCAAGAGGTAGTAGTTGCTGGGGAGCTGTTTTTT
.,TRBJ2-7,TRBV10-3,few,CAISGLATYEQYF,TGTGCCATCAGTGGTTTAGCGACCTACGAGCAGTACTTC
.,TRBJ2-7,TRBV25-1,.,CASSETGGGRGPYEQYF,TGTGCCAGCAGCGAAACGGGAGGGGGCAGGGGACCGTACGAGCAGTACTTC
.,TRBJ1-2,TRBV29-1,few,CSVADSQNYGYTF,TGCAGCGTGGCGGACAGTCAGAACTATGGCTACACCTTC
TRBD2,TRBJ2-2,TRBV4-2,.,CASSQDPSGGLYTGELFF,TGTGCCAGCAGCCAAGATCCTAGCGGGGGACTCTACACCGGGGAGCTGTTTTTT
.,TRBJ2-3,TRBV18,.,CASSLTSSSRTDTQYF,TGTGCCAGCTCCCTCACTAGTTCGAGTCGCACAGATACGCAGTATTTT
TRBD1,TRBJ2-7,TRBV29-1,few,CSVEDRISYEQYF,TGCAGCGTGGAGGACAGGATCTCCTACGAGCAGTACTTC
.,TRBJ2-5,TRBV19,few,CASSIAREETQYF,TGTGCCAGTAGTATAGCCCGCGAAGAGACCCAGTACTTC
.,TRBJ2-1,TRBV10-3,few,CAIRDLGGNEQFF,TGTGCCATCAGGGACCTAGGAGGCAATGAGCAGTTCTTC
TRBD2,TRBJ2-1,TRBV29-1,few,CSVKPGLAYNEQFF,TGCAGCGTTAAACCGGGACTAGCGTACAATGAGCAGTTCTTC